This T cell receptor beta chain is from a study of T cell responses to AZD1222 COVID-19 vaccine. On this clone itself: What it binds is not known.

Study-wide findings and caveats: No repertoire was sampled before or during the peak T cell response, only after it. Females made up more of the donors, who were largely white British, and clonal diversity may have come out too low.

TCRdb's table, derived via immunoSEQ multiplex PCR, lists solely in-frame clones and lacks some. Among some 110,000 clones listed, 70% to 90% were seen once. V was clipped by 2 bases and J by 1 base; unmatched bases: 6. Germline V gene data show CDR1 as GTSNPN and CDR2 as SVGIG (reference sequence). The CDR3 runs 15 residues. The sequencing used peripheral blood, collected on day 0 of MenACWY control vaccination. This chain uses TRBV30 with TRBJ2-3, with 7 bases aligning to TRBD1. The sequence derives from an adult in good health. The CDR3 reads CAWSLTGLGTDTQYF. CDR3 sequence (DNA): TGTGCCTGGAGTTTGACAGGGTTGGGCACAGATACGCAGTATTTT.